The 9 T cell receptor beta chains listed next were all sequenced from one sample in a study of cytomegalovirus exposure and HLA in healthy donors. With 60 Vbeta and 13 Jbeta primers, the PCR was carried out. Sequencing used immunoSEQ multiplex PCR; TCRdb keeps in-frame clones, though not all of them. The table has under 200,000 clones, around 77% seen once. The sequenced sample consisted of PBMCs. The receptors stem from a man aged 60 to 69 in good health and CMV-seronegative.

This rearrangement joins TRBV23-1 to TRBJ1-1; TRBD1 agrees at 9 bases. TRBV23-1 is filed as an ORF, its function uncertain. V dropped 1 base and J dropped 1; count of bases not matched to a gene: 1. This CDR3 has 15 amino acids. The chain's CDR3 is CASSQWTGANTEAFF. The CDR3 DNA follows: TGCGCCAGCAGTCAATGGACAGGGGCGAACACTGAAGCTTTCTTT.

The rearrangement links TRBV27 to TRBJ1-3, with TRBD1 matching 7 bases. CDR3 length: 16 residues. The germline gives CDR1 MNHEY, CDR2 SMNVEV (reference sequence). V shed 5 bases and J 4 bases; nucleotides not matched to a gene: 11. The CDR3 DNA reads TGTGCCAGCAGTCCCCTCGGCAGGGGGTACGGAAACACCATATATTTT. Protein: CASSPLGRGYGNTIYF.

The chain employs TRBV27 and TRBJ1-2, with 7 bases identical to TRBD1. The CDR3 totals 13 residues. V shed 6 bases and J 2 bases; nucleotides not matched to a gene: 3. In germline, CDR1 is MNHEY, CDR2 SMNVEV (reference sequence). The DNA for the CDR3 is TGTGCCAGCAGCCAGACAGGGAACTATGGCTACACCTTC. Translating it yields CASSQTGNYGYTF.

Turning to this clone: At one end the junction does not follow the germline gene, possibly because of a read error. In DNA, the CDR3 is TGTTCCAGCAGCTTAGCGGAGGGCAGCACGGACAATCAGCCCCAGCATTTT. Its protein is CSSSLAEGSTDNQPQHF. The chain carries TRBV7-9 and TRBJ1-5; D remains ambiguous. In germline, CDR1 is SEHNR, CDR2 FQNEAQ (reference sequence). The CDR3 loop spans 17 amino acids. Full variable domain (rest looked up from reference TRBV7-9 and TRBJ1-5): DTGVSQNPRHKITKRGQNVTFRCDPISEHNRLYWYRQTLGQGPEFLTYFQNEAQLEKSRLLSDRFSAERPKGSFSTLEIQRTEQGDSAMYLCSSSLAEGSTDNQPQHFGDGTRLSIL.

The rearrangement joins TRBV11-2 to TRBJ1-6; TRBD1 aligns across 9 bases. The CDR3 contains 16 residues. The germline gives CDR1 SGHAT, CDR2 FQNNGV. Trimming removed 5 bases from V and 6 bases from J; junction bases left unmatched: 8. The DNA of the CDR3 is TGTGCCAGCAGCCCAGACAGGGGGGGCCTTAATTCACCCCTCCACTTT. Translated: CASSPDRGGLNSPLHF.

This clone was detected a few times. CDR3 nucleotides: TGCGCCAGCAGTGACAGGGTGGATGAAAAACTGTTTTTT. The encoded protein is CASSDRVDEKLFF. The V and J genes are TRBV10-1 and TRBJ1-4; perhaps TRBD1 as D (5 bases). The CDR3 is 13 amino acids. V lost 3 bases and J lost 6, with 8 bases in between. Germline V CDR1 and CDR2: WNHNN, SYGVQD (reference sequence).

The CDR3 sequence is CASRPSGTDTQYF. The CDR3 DNA reads as TGTGCCAGTAGGCCTAGCGGCACAGATACGCAGTATTTT. The rearrangement uses TRBV19 and TRBJ2-3; D possibly corresponds to TRBD2 (6 bases). CDR1 is LNHDA and CDR2 is SQIVND in the germline V gene (reference sequence). This CDR3 region has 13 residues. V lost 6 bases, J lost 1 base, and 8 bases lay in between.

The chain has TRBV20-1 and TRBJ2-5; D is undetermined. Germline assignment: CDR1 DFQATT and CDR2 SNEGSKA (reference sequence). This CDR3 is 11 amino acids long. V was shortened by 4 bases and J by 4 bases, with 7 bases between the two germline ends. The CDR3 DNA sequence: TGCAGTGCTACATCATCAGAGACCCAGTACTTC. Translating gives CSATSSETQYF.

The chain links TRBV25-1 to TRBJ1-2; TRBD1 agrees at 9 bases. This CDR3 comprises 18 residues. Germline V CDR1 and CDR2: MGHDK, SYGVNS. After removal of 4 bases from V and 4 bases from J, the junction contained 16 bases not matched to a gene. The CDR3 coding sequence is TGTGCCAGCAGTGCTAAAACAGGGGGCACGTGGTCTGCCTATGGCTACACCTTC. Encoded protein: CASSAKTGGTWSAYGYTF.